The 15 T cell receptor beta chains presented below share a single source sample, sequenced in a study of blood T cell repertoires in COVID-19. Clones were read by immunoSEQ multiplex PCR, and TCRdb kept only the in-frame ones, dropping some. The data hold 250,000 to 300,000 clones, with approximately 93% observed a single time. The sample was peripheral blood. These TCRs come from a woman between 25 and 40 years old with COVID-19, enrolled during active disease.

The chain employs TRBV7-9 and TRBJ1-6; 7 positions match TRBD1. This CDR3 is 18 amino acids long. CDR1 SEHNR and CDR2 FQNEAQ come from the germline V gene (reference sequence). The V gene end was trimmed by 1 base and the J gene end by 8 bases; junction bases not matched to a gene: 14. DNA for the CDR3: TGTGCCAGCAGCTTAGGTACCTCAGGGGGAGCATCGTATTCACCCCTCCACTTT. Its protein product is CASSLGTSGGASYSPLHF. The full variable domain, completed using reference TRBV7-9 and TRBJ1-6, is DTGVSQNPRHKITKRGQNVTFRCDPISEHNRLYWYRQTLGQGPEFLTYFQNEAQLEKSRLLSDRFSAERPKGSFSTLEIQRTEQGDSAMYLCASSLGTSGGASYSPLHFGNGTRLTVT.

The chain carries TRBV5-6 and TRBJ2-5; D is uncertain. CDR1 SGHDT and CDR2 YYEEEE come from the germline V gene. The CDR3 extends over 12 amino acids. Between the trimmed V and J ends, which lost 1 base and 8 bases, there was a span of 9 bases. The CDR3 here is CASSLYRGTQYF. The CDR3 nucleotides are TGTGCCAGCAGCTTGTATCGCGGCACCCAGTACTTC.

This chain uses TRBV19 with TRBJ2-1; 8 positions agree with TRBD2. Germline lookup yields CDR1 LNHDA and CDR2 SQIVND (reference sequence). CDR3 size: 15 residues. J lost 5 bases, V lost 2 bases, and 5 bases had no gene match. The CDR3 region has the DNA TGTGCCAGTAGTATATTTAGCGGGGATAACAATGAGCAGTTCTTC. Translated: CASSIFSGDNNEQFF.

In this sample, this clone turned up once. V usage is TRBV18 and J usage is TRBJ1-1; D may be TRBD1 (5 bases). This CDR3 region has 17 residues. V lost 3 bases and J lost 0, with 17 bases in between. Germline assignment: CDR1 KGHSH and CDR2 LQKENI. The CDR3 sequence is CASSPQDRNSMNTEAFF. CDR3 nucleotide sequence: TGTGCCAGCTCACCCCAAGACAGAAACTCGATGAACACTGAAGCTTTCTTT.

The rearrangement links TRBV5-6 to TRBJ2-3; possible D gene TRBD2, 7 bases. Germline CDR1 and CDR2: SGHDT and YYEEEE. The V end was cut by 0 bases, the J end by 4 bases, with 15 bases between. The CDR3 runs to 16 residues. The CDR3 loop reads CASSLDVGGHADTQYF. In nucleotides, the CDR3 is TGTGCCAGCAGCTTGGATGTGGGGGGGCACGCAGATACGCAGTATTTT.

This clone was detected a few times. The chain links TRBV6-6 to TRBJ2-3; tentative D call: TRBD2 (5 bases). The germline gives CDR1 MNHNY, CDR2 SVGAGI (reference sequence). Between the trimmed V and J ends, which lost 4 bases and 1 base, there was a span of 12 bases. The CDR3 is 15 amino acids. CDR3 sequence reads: CASSWEPPGTDTQYF. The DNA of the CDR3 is TGTGCCAGCAGTTGGGAGCCCCCAGGCACAGATACGCAGTATTTT.

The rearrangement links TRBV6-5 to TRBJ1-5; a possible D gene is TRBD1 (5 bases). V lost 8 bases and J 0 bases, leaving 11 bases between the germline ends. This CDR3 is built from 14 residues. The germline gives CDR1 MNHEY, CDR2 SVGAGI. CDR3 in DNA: TGTGCCAGCGCCCTAAGGGGTAGCAATCAGCCCCAGCATTTT. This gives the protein CASALRGSNQPQHF.

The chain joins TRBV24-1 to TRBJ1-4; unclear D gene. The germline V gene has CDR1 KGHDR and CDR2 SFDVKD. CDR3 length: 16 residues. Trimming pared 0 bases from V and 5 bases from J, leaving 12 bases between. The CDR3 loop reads CATSDLMPRLNEKLFF. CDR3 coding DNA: TGTGCCACCAGTGATTTGATGCCCAGGCTGAATGAAAAACTGTTTTTT.

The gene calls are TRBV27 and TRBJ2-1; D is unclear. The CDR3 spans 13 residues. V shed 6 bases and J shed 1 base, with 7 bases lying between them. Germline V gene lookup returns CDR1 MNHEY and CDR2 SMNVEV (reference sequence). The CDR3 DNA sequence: TGTGCCAGCAGGGCTTCGTCCTACAATGAGCAGTTCTTC. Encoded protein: CASRASSYNEQFF.

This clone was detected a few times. The CDR3 DNA reads TGTGCCAGCAGGGCCGGCGGGAGGGTCGGAGAGACCCAGTACTTC. Translated, it gives CASRAGGRVGETQYF. V and J are TRBV6-5 and TRBJ2-5; TRBD2 aligns across 9 bases. The CDR3 has 15 residues. Germline lookup yields CDR1 MNHEY and CDR2 SVGAGI. The ends lost 6 bases at V and 4 bases at J; junction bases unmatched: 9.

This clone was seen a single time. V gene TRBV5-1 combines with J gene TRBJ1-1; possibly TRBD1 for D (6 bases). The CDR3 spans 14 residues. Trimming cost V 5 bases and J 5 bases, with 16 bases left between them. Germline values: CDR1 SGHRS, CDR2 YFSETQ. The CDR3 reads CASRQQGKKTEAFF. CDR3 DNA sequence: TGCGCCAGCAGACAGCAGGGGAAAAAGACTGAAGCTTTCTTT.

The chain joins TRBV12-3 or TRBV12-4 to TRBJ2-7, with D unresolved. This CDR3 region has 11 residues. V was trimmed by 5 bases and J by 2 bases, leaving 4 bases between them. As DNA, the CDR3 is TGTGCCAGCAGTAATACCTACGAGCAGTACTTC. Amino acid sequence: CASSNTYEQYF.

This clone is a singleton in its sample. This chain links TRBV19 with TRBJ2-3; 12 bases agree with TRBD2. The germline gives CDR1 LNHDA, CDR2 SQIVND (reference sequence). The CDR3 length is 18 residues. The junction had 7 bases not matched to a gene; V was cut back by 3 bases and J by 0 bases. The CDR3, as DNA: TGTGCCAGTAGTATGACTAGCGGGAGTACATTTAGCACAGATACGCAGTATTTT. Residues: CASSMTSGSTFSTDTQYF.

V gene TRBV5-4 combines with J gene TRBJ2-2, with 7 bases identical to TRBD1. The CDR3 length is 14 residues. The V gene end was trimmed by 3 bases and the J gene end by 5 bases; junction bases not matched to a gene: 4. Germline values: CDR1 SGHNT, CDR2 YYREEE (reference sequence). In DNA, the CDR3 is TGTGCCAGCAGCTCGACAGGGCTGACCGGGGAGCTGTTTTTT. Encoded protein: CASSSTGLTGELFF.

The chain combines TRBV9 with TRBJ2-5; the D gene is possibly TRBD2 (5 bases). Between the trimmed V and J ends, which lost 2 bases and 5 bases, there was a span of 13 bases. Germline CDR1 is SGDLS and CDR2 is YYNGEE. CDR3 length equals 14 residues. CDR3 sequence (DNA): TGTGCCAGCAGCGTCCACCCGGAGGCTGAGACCCAGTACTTC. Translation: CASSVHPEAETQYF.